A selection of T cell receptor beta chains follows, all from one sample in a study of CXCR3-negative and CXCR3-positive naive CD8 T cells. For each CDR3 protein, TCRdb gives one entry from its re-call of the 5' RACE reads, without DNA. Its listing shows more than 75,000 distinct CDR3 sequences. The sample consisted of naive CXCR3+ CD8+ T cells from blood. Receptors originate from a human donor in good health. Some clones in this sample may be carry-over from other donors' samples. CDR3s include the opening cysteine and the closing phenylalanine or tryptophan.

v_gene	j_gene	CDR3aa
TRBV9	TRBJ1-1	CASSTKGTAAVNTEAFF
TRBV6-2/TRBV6-3	TRBJ2-3	CASSEETSGGGTDTQYF
TRBV10-3	TRBJ1-2	CAISESHLPGDGYTF
TRBV25-1	TRBJ1-5	CASSEGVWDQPQHF
TRBV19	TRBJ2-1	CASSIEFGLFNEQFF
TRBV5-1	TRBJ2-7	CASSLRPIGQGTSYEQYF
TRBV5-1	TRBJ2-1	CASSYNHGPRDEQFF
TRBV5-6	TRBJ1-2	CASSTDLHGYTF
TRBV29-1	TRBJ2-7	CSVQSSTGGSYEQYF
TRBV10-3	TRBJ2-7	CATETGEVTYEQYF
TRBV20-1	TRBJ1-2	CSARELANYGYTF
TRBV6-5	TRBJ1-1	CASSYSNGGEAFF
TRBV7-6	TRBJ1-3	CASSQAPDSGNTIYF
TRBV6-5	TRBJ1-1	CASSYSAQGTTEAFF
TRBV28	TRBJ2-5	CASSSPQGWETQYF
TRBV4-3	TRBJ2-7	CASSQAGLGPYEQYF
TRBV3-1	TRBJ2-1	CASSQDGTSPYEQFF
TRBV7-9	TRBJ2-3	CASSNDGGDTQYF
TRBV13	TRBJ2-5	CASSLAGTSGVQETQYF